Below are 10 T cell receptor beta chains sequenced from a single sample in a study of blood T cell repertoires in COVID-19. Method: immunoSEQ multiplex PCR; TCRdb's copy keeps in-frame clones and lacks some. The sample lists 99,000 or so clones, 90% to 95% occurring once. Material for sequencing was peripheral blood. The receptors originated from a human donor in a cohort sampled during active COVID-19.

The chain joins TRBV29-1 to TRBJ1-1, with a possible D match to TRBD1 (5 bases). V lost 4 bases, J lost 4 bases, and 10 bases lay in between. The germline CDR1 and CDR2 sequences are SQVTM and ANQGSEA. The length of the CDR3 is 12 residues. The CDR3 here is CSVAREGTEAFF. The CDR3 DNA sequence: TGCAGCGTTGCCAGGGAGGGCACTGAAGCTTTCTTT.

This chain joins TRBV6-1 and TRBJ2-5, with 10 bases that match TRBD2. With 1 base clipped from V and 5 bases from J, the junction kept 10 bases outside the gene matches. From germline, CDR1 is MNHNS and CDR2 SASEGT. This CDR3 is 17 amino acids long. CDR3 protein: CASSEGPYTSGEETQYF. The DNA for the CDR3 is TGTGCCAGCAGTGAAGGCCCGTACACTAGCGGGGAGGAGACCCAGTACTTC.

This rearrangement joins TRBV9 to TRBJ2-1; 10 bases match TRBD2. This CDR3 is built from 17 residues. Germline V gives CDR1 SGDLS, CDR2 YYNGEE. With 3 bases clipped from V and 1 base from J, the junction kept 7 bases outside the gene matches. This CDR3 reads CASSEPLAGGSYNEQFF. For the CDR3, the DNA is TGTGCCAGCAGCGAACCCTTAGCGGGGGGATCCTACAATGAGCAGTTCTTC. The entire variable domain, with the rest obtained from reference TRBV9 and TRBJ2-1, is as follows: DSGVTQTPKHLITATGQRVTLRCSPRSGDLSVYWYQQSLDQGLQFLIQYYNGEERAKGNILERFSAQQFPDLHSELNLSSLELGDSALYFCASSEPLAGGSYNEQFFGPGTRLTVL.

The J gene is TRBJ2-1, the V gene TRBV28; TRBD1 aligns across 8 bases. The CDR3 contains 16 residues. Germline assignment: CDR1 MDHEN and CDR2 SYDVKM. With 8 bases clipped from V and 6 bases from J, the junction kept 15 bases outside the gene matches. In nucleotides, the CDR3 is TGTGCCAGCGGATTCGCAGGGGGCGTTTCGGCCAATGAGCAGTTCTTC. It encodes CASGFAGGVSANEQFF. The complete variable domain, with remaining parts taken from reference TRBV28 and TRBJ2-1, reads DVKVTQSSRYLVKRTGEKVFLECVQDMDHENMFWYRQDPGLGLRLIYFSYDVKMKEKGDIPEGYSVSREKKERFSLILESASTNQTSMYLCASGFAGGVSANEQFFGPGTRLTVL.

The gene calls are TRBV9 and TRBJ1-2; TRBD1 is a possible D gene (5 bases). Germline lookup yields CDR1 SGDLS and CDR2 YYNGEE. Trimming took 0 bases from V and 4 from J, leaving 22 bases between them. CDR3 size: 18 residues. The CDR3 is CASSVGGVREEAGYGYTF. The CDR3 region has the DNA TGTGCCAGCAGCGTAGGGGGGGTCAGGGAAGAAGCAGGCTATGGCTACACCTTC. The full variable domain, its missing parts supplied by reference TRBV9 and TRBJ1-2, is DSGVTQTPKHLITATGQRVTLRCSPRSGDLSVYWYQQSLDQGLQFLIQYYNGEERAKGNILERFSAQQFPDLHSELNLSSLELGDSALYFCASSVGGVREEAGYGYTFGSGTRLTVV.

For this clone: A read error may account for a junction end that differs from germline. The same CDR3 also results from other DNA sequences found in this sample. The V and J genes are TRBV5-1 and TRBJ1-1, with TRBD1 identical over 8 bases. CDR1 is SGHRS and CDR2 is YFSETQ in the germline V gene. The CDR3 covers 15 residues. The CDR3 DNA follows: TGCGCCAGCAGCTTGGGTGGCAGGGGGCTAGTTGAAGCTTTTTTT. Its protein product is CASSLGGRGLVEAFF.

The rearrangement links TRBV5-1 to TRBJ2-1; 15 nucleotides agree with TRBD2. The junction had 10 bases not matched to a gene; V was cut back by 4 bases and J by 8 bases. This CDR3 has 17 amino acids. Per germline, CDR1 SGHRS and CDR2 YFSETQ. CDR3 nucleotide sequence: TGCGCCAGCAGCCTGGAGGGGGGACTAGCGGGAGGAGATGAGCAGTTCTTC. This translates into CASSLEGGLAGGDEQFF.

The chain has TRBV2 and TRBJ1-6; the D is unclear. The V end was cut by 11 bases, the J end by 0 bases, with 17 bases between. The CDR3 runs to 16 residues. Germline CDR1 SNHLY, CDR2 FYNNEI. The CDR3 sequence is CAYLDPARSYNSPLHF. CDR3 DNA: TGTGCCTACCTAGACCCGGCCCGCTCCTATAATTCACCCCTCCACTTT.

The V gene is TRBV28, the J gene TRBJ2-7; maybe TRBD2 (5 bases). The CDR3 contains 14 residues. CDR1 and CDR2 from the germline V gene are MDHEN and SYDVKM. The V end was cut by 3 bases, the J end by 0 bases, with 9 bases between. As DNA, the CDR3 is TGTGCCAGCAGTTTGGCGGGCAGCTCCTACGAGCAGTACTTC. Translating it yields CASSLAGSSYEQYF.

The chain combines TRBV5-1 with TRBJ1-3, with 9 nucleotides matching TRBD1. The CDR3 extends over 14 amino acids. The V and J ends lost 1 base and 4 bases, in that order; junction bases with no gene match: 0. CDR1 is SGHRS and CDR2 is YFSETQ in the germline V gene. The CDR3: CASSLTGGGNTIYF. The CDR3 nucleotides are TGCGCCAGCAGCTTGACAGGGGGCGGAAACACCATATATTTT.